This TCR beta chain was obtained from a study of blood T cell repertoires in COVID-19. Study as a whole: PBMCs, B-cell-depleted T cells, or T cells provided the cDNA or gDNA that made up the material.

Per the original data handling: Reference gene primer amplification gave estimated nucleated cell counts. Some clones are missing from TCRdb's copy, which holds only in-frame ones; the method was immunoSEQ multiplex PCR. The V and J calls and the clone size are those of that table, but D and trimming were determined from the DNA. The table lists around 200,000 clones, roughly four fifths of them singletons, with more than 5.5% in the top ten. This CDR3 has 15 amino acids. V was shortened by 5 bases and J by 0 bases, with 14 bases between the two germline ends. Germline-derived CDR1 and CDR2 are MNHEY and SMNVEV (reference sequence).

This chain links TRBV27 with TRBJ2-7; D is possibly TRBD2 (5 bases). The clonotype comes from a human donor in a cohort sampled during active COVID-19. The sample comprised peripheral blood. The CDR3 nucleotides are TGTGCCAGCAGTCCCAGAGGGTCAGGCTCCTACGAGCAGTACTTC. This codes for CASSPRGSGSYEQYF.